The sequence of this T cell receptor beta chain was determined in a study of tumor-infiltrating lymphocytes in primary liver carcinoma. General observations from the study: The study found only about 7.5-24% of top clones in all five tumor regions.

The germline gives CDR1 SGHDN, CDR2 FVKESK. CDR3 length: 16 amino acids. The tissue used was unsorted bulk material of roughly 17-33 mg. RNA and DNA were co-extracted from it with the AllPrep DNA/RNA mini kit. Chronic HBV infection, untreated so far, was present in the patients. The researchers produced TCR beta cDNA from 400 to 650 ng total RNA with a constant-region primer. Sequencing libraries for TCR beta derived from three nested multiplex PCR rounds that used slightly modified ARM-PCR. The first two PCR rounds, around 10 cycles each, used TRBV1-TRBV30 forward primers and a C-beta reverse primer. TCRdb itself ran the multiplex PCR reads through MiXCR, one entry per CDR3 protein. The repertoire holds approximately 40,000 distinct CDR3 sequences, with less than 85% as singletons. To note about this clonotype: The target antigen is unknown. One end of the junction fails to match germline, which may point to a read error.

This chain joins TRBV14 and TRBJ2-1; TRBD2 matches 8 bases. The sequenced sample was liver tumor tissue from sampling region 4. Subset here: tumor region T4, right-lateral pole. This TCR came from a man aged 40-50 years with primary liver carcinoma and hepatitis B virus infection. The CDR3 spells CVNSAVAGWVYNEQFF. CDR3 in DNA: TGTGTCAACAGTGCCGTAGCGGGATGGGTATACAATGAACAGTTCTTC.